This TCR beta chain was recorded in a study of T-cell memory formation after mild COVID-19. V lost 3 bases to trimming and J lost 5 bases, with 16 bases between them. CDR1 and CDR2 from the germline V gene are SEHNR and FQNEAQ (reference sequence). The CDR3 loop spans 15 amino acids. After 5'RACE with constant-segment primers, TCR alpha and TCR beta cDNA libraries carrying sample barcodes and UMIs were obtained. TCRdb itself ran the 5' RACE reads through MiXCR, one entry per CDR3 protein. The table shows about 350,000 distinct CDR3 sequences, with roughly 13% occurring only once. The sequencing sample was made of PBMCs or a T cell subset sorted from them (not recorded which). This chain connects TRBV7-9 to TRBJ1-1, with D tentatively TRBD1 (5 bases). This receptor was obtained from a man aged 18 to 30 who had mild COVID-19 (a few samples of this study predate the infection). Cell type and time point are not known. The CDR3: CASSFHWGERTEAFF. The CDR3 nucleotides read TGTGCCAGCAGCTTCCACTGGGGGGAAAGGACTGAAGCTTTCTTT.